Listed here are 7 T cell receptor beta chains from one sample, sequenced in a study of cytomegalovirus exposure and HLA in healthy donors. Researchers ran the PCR with 60 Vbeta and 13 Jbeta primers. Data came from immunoSEQ multiplex PCR; TCRdb stores just in-frame clones and leaves some out. The sample contains 170,000 or so clones, around 86% of which appear only once. Sequencing was carried out using PBMCs. The receptor source for this set is a man between 45 and 60 years old in good health and CMV-seronegative.

The V and J genes are TRBV7-2 and TRBJ1-5; 9 bases fit TRBD1. Unmatched junction bases numbered 9, after V lost 6 bases and J lost 6 bases. This CDR3 comprises 15 residues. Germline V CDR1 and CDR2: SGHTA, FQGNSA. CDR3 coding DNA: TGTGCCAGCAGTTCCGACAGGGGGGTGAGTCAGCCCCAGCATTTT. Translation gives CASSSDRGVSQPQHF.

The genes are TRBV7-6 and TRBJ2-6; D may be TRBD1 (6 bases). V lost 4 bases, J lost 0 bases, and 16 bases lay in between. CDR3 length: 18 amino acids. Per germline, CDR1 SGHVS and CDR2 FNYEAQ. In nucleotides, the CDR3 is TGTGCCAGCAGCTCCCGGACAGCCAAAGTCTCTGGGGCCAACGTCCTGACTTTC. Its protein product is CASSSRTAKVSGANVLTF.

This chain joins TRBV19 and TRBJ2-5; 10 positions agree with TRBD2. V was pared by 1 base and J by 1 base, with 6 bases of the junction left unmatched. Germline CDR1 reads LNHDA; CDR2 reads SQIVND (reference sequence). This CDR3 has 17 residues. The CDR3 loop is CASSIGRLAGLQETQYF. CDR3 nucleotide sequence: TGTGCCAGTAGTATAGGCAGACTAGCGGGCCTCCAAGAGACCCAGTACTTC.

J is TRBJ2-5 and V is TRBV28; a weak D match, TRBD2 (5 bases). Germline CDR1 and CDR2: MDHEN and SYDVKM. The CDR3 loop spans 11 amino acids. V dropped 6 bases and J dropped 3 bases, with 5 bases sitting between them. This chain's CDR3 is CASRTKETQYF. The CDR3 DNA reads TGTGCCAGCAGGACTAAAGAGACCCAGTACTTC.

The rearrangement links TRBV18 to TRBJ1-1; 10 positions match TRBD1. The germline gives CDR1 KGHSH, CDR2 LQKENI. The CDR3 is 16 residues long. The V segment lost 4 bases and the J segment 6 bases; nucleotides outside the gene matches: 11. CDR3 nucleotides: TGTGCCAGCTCACGCCGGGGGTCGACAGGGGGCTCTGAAGCTTTCTTT. Translating gives CASSRRGSTGGSEAFF.

V and J are TRBV19 and TRBJ2-3, with 8 bases that match TRBD2. Losses at the gene ends were 3 bases for V and 1 base for J; bases not matched to a gene: 6. The germline V gene has CDR1 LNHDA and CDR2 SQIVND (reference sequence). CDR3 length: 16 amino acids. The CDR3 loop reads CASSMLAGGRTDTQYF. Written as DNA, the CDR3 is TGTGCCAGTAGTATGTTGGCGGGGGGTCGCACAGATACGCAGTATTTT.

V usage is TRBV4-1 and J usage is TRBJ2-3, with a tentative D call TRBD2 (5 bases). With 2 bases removed from V and 6 bases from J, the gap between germline ends came to 12 bases. The CDR3 is made up of 14 amino acids. Per germline, CDR1 MGHRA and CDR2 YSYEKL. CDR3 sequence reads: CASSQRPAADTQYF. In DNA form, the CDR3 reads TGCGCCAGCAGCCAACGCCCAGCGGCGGATACGCAGTATTTT.